This T cell receptor beta chain originates from a study of tumor-infiltrating lymphocytes in primary liver carcinoma. Unsorted whole blood served as the source of blood RNA, and germline DNA was extracted as well. The germline gives CDR1 MDHEN, CDR2 SYDVKM. Trimming at V came to 2 bases and at J to 9 bases, leaving 4 bases not matched to a gene. The CDR3 runs to 14 residues. A constant-region primer primed TCR beta cDNA synthesis from 500 to 550 ng of total RNA. Three nested multiplex PCR rounds, a slightly modified ARM-PCR, produced the libraries for TCR beta. Running 9 to 11 cycles apiece, the first two PCR rounds relied on TRBV1-TRBV30 forward primers together with a C-beta reverse primer. TCRdb fed the multiplex PCR reads into MiXCR, producing one record per CDR3 protein. The table records about 320,000 distinct CDR3 sequences, 65% of them present only once.

The sequence was obtained from a man aged 35-49 years with primary liver carcinoma and hepatitis B virus infection. The J gene is TRBJ2-3, the V gene TRBV28; 11 bases line up with TRBD1. Sequencing was performed on peripheral blood. CDR3 nucleotide sequence: TGTGCCAGCAGTTTAGGGACAGGGGGAGGAACGCAGTATTTT. It encodes CASSLGTGGGTQYF.